The T cell receptor beta chain described here comes from a study of neoadjuvant nivolumab and ipilimumab in lung cancer. Clones were read by immunoSEQ multiplex PCR, and TCRdb kept only the in-frame ones, dropping some. The sample includes approximately 23,000 clones, 82% of them seen just once. After removal of 4 bases from V and 5 bases from J, the junction contained 5 bases not matched to a gene. Looked up from germline, CDR1 is SQVTM and CDR2 is ANQGSEA. The CDR3 is made up of 14 amino acids. This clonotype was obtained from an adult with non-small cell lung cancer. Material: peripheral blood, obtained before neoadjuvant nivolumab, alone or with ipilimumab. This chain links TRBV29-1 with TRBJ2-3, with 11 bases matching TRBD2. CDR3 amino acids: CSVASGRRGDTQYF. CDR3 nucleotide sequence: TGCAGCGTTGCTAGCGGGAGGAGAGGAGATACGCAGTATTTT.